This T cell receptor (beta chain) was found in a study of blood T cell repertoires in COVID-19. Here immunoSEQ multiplex PCR was the method, and the copy in TCRdb shows in-frame clones only, minus some. The data contain 250,000 to 300,000 clones, over 70% of them singletons. This sequence originates from a woman between 40 and 50 years old who had recovered from COVID-19. The source material was peripheral blood.

The CDR3 sequence is CASSKGLAGELFF. CDR3 DNA sequence: TGTGCCAGCAGTAAGGGGCTTGCCGGGGAGCTGTTTTTT. This chain joins TRBV11-3 and TRBJ2-2; maybe TRBD1 (5 bases). The CDR3 sequence is 13 residues long. Looked up from germline, CDR1 is SGHNT and CDR2 is YENEEA. V was trimmed by 6 bases and J by 6 bases, leaving 11 bases between them.